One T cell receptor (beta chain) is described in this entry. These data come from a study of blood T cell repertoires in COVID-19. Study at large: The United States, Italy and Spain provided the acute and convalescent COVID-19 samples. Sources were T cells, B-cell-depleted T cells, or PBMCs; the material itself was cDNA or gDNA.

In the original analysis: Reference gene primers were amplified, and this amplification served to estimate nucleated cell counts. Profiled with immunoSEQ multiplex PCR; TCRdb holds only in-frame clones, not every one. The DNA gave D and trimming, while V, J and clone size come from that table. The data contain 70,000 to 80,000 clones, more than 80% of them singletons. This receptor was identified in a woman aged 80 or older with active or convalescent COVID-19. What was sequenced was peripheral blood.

The CDR3 sequence: CASSLAGSGGLTGELFF. The CDR3 region has the DNA TGTGCCAGCAGCTTGGCCGGTAGCGGGGGGCTCACCGGGGAGCTGTTTTTT. This chain uses TRBV5-4 with TRBJ2-2, with 10 bases identical to TRBD2. The length of the CDR3 is 17 residues. Germline loops: CDR1 SGHNT, CDR2 YYREEE (reference sequence). V lost 0 bases, J lost 4 bases, and 6 bases stayed unmatched.